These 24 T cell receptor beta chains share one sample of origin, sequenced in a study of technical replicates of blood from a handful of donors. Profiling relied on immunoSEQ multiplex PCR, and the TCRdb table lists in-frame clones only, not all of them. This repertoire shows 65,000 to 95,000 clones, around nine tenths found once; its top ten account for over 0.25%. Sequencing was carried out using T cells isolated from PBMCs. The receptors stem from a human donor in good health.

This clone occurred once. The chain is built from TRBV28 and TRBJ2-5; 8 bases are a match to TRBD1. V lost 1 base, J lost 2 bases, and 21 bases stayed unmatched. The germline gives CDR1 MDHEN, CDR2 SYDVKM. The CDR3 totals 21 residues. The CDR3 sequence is CASSLLVKSDRDPTPQETQYF. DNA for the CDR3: TGTGCCAGCAGTTTATTAGTGAAGTCGGACAGGGACCCCACTCCTCAAGAGACCCAGTACTTC.

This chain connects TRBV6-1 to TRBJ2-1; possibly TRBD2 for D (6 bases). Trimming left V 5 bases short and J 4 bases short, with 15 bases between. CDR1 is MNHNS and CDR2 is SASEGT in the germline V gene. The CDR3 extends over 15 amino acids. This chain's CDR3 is CASSWGEEPYNEQFF. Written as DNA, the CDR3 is TGTGCCAGCAGTTGGGGGGAGGAGCCTTACAATGAGCAGTTCTTC.

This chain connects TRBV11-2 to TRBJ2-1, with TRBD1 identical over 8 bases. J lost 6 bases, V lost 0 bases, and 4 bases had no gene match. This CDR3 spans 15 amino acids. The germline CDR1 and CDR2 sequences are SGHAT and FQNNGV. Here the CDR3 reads CASSLDRGLGNEQFF. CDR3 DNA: TGTGCCAGCAGCTTAGACAGGGGGCTGGGCAATGAGCAGTTCTTC.

The CDR3 DNA reads TGTGCCAGCAGCGTAGGAGCCGGGAACCAAGAGACCCAGTACTTC. It is translated as CASSVGAGNQETQYF. The rearrangement links TRBV9 to TRBJ2-5; D is perhaps TRBD2 (5 bases). V lost 0 bases to trimming and J lost 0 bases, with 9 bases between them. Germline V gene sequence: CDR1 SGDLS, CDR2 YYNGEE. The CDR3 extends over 15 amino acids.

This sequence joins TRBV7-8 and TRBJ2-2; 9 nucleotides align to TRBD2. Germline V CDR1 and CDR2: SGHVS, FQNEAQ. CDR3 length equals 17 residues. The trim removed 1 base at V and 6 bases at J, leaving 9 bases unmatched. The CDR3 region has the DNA TGTGCCAGCAGCTTAGTATATGGCGGGGGGGCCGCCGGGGAGCTGTTTTTT. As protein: CASSLVYGGGAAGELFF.

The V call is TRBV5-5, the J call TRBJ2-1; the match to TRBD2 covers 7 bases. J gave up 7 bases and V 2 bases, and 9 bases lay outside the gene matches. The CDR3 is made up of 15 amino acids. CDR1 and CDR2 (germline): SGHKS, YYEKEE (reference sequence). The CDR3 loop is CASSFRLAVGNEQFF. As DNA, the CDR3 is TGTGCCAGCAGCTTCAGGCTAGCGGTTGGTAATGAGCAGTTCTTC.

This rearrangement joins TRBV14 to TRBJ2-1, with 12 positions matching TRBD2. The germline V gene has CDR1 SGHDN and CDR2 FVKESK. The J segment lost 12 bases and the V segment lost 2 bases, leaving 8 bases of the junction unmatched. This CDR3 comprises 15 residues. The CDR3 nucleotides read TGTGCCAGCAGCCAACAGACTAGCGGGGGTTCTGGGCAGTTCTTC. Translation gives CASSQQTSGGSGQFF.

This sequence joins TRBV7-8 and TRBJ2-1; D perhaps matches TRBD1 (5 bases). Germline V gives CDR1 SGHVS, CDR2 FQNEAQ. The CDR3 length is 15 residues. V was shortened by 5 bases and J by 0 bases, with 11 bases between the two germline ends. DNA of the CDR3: TGTGCCAGCAGCCCAGACAGCAGCTCCTACAATGAGCAGTTCTTC. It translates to CASSPDSSSYNEQFF.

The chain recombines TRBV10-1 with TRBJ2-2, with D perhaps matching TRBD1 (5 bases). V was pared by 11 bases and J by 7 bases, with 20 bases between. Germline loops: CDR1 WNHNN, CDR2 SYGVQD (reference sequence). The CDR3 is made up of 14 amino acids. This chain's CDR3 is CASSASGSGGELFF. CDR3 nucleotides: TGCGCCTCCTCCGCTTCAGGGTCCGGCGGGGAGCTGTTTTTT.

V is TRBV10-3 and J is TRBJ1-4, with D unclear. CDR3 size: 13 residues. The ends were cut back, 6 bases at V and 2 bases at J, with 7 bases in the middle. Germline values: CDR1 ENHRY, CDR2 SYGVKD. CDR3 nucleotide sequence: TGTGCCATCAGCTCGCAGACTAATGAAAAACTGTTTTTT. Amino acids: CAISSQTNEKLFF.

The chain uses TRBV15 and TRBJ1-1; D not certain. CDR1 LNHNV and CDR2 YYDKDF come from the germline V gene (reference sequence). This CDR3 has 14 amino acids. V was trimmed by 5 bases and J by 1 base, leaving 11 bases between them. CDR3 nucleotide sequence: TGTGCCACCAGCGAGGTTGTCGGGAACACTGAAGCTTTCTTT. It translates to CATSEVVGNTEAFF.

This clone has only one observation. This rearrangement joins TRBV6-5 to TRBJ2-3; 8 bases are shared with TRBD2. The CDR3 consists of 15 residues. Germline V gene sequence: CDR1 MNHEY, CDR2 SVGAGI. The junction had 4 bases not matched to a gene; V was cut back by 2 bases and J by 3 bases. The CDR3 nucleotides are TGTGCCAGCAGTTACATGGCGGGAGGTACAGATACGCAGTATTTT. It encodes CASSYMAGGTDTQYF.

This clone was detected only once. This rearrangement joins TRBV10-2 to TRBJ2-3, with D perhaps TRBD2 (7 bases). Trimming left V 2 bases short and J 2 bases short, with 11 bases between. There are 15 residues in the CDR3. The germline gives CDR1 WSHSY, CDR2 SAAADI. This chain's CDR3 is CASSEVGGPTDTQYF. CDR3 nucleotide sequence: TGCGCCAGCAGTGAGGTGGGGGGGCCCACAGATACGCAGTATTTT.

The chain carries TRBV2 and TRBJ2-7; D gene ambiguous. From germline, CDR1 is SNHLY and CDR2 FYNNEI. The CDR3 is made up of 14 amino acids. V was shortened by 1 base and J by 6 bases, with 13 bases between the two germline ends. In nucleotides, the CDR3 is TGTGCCAGCAGTGAAGGGAGTTGGAGTTTCGAGCAGTACTTC. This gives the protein CASSEGSWSFEQYF.

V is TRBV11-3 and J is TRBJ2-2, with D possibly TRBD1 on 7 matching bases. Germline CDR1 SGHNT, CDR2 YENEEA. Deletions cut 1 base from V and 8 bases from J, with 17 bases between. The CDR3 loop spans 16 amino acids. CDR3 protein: CASSLGGGGAGGELFF. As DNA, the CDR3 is TGTGCCAGCAGCTTAGGAGGAGGGGGCGCAGGAGGGGAGCTGTTTTTT.

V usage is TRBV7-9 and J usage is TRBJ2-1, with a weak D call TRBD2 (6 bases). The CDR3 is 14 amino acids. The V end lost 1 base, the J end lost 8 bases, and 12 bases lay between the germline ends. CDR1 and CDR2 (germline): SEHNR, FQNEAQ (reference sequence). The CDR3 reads CASSLVGRWHEQFF. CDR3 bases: TGTGCCAGCAGCTTAGTGGGGAGGTGGCATGAGCAGTTCTTC.

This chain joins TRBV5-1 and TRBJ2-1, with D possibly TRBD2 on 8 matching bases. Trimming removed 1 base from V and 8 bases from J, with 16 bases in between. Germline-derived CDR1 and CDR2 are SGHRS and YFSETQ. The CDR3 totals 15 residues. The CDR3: CASSLFSGGGDEQFF. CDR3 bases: TGCGCCAGCAGCTTGTTTTCGGGAGGGGGCGATGAGCAGTTCTTC.

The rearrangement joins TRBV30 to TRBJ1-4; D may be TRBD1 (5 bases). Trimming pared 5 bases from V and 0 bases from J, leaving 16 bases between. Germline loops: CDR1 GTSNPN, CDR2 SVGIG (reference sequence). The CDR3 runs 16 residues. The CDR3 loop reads CAWGRRQTSTNEKLFF. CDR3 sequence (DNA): TGTGCCTGGGGACGACGACAGACCTCAACTAATGAAAAACTGTTTTTT.

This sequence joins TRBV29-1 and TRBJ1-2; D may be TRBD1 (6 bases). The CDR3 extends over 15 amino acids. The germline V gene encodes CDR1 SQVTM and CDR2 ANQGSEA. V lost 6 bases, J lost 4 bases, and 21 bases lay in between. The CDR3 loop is CSVKGTSSGGYGYTF. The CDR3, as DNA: TGCAGCGTCAAAGGGACATCCTCAGGTGGCTATGGCTACACCTTC. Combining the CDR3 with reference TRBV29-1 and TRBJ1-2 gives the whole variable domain SAVISQKPSRDICQRGTSLTIQCQVDSQVTMMFWYRQQPGQSLTLIATANQGSEATYESGFVIDKFPISRPNLTFSTLTVSNMSPEDSSIYLCSVKGTSSGGYGYTFGSGTRLTVV.

DNA for the CDR3: TGTGCCAGCAGCCCTTGGAGTGGAAACACCATATATTTT. Its protein is CASSPWSGNTIYF. The chain couples TRBV11-3 to TRBJ1-3; no reliable D call. The CDR3 loop spans 13 amino acids. In germline, CDR1 is SGHNT, CDR2 YENEEA. V lost 5 bases and J lost 3, with 8 bases in between.

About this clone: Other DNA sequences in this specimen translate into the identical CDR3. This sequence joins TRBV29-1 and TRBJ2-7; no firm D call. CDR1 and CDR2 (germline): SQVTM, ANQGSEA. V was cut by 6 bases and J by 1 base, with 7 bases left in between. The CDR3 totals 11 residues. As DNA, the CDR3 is TGCAGCGTATCCAGTTCCTACGAGCAGTACTTC. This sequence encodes CSVSSSYEQYF.

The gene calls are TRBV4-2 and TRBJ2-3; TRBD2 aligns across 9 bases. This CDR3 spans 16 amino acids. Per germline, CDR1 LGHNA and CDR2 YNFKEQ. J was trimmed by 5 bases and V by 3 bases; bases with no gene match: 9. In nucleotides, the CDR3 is TGTGCCAGCAGCCAGAGCCTAGCGGGAACAGGAGATACGCAGTATTTT. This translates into CASSQSLAGTGDTQYF.

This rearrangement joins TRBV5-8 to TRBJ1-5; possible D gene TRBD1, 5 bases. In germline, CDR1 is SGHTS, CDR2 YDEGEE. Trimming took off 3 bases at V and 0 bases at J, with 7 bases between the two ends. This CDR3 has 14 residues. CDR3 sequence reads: CASSSGISNQPQHF. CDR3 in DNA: TGTGCCAGCAGCTCAGGGATTAGCAATCAGCCCCAGCATTTT.

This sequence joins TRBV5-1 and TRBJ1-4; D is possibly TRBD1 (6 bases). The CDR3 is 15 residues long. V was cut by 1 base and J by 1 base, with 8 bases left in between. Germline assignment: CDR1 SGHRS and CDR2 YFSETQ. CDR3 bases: TGCGCCAGCAGCTTGACAGGGATAACTAATGAAAAACTGTTTTTT. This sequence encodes CASSLTGITNEKLFF.